The 19 T cell receptor beta chains below were found in one sample sequenced in a study of CD8 T cells in Susac syndrome. Roughly 0.5 to 1 ug RNA was reverse transcribed with random hexamers. TCRdb ran MiXCR on the immunoSEQ multiplex PCR reads and lists one entry per CDR3 protein. The table records fewer than 250,000 distinct CDR3 sequences, 93% of them present only once. The sample consisted of CD4+ T cells from PBMCs. The receptors here all came from a human donor in good health.

This sequence joins TRBV19 and TRBJ1-5; D is perhaps TRBD1 (5 bases). The CDR3 runs 12 residues. Between the trimmed V and J ends, which lost 4 bases and 11 bases, there was a span of 12 bases. Germline CDR1 is LNHDA and CDR2 is SQIVND (reference sequence). CDR3 protein: CASSNRGPTQHF. The CDR3 DNA is TGTGCCAGTAGTAACCGGGGCCCCACCCAGCATTTT.

This clonotype appeared once. The CDR3 region has the DNA TGTGCCAGCAGCTACAGCGTTACCACAGATACGCAGTATTTT. This encodes CASSYSVTTDTQYF. This chain joins TRBV7-9 and TRBJ2-3; D is undetermined. V was trimmed by 4 bases and J by 2 bases, leaving 10 bases between them. CDR1 is SEHNR and CDR2 is FQNEAQ in the germline V gene (reference sequence). The CDR3 is made up of 14 amino acids.

This clonotype showed up just once. CDR3 region: CASSITVQGNTQYF. CDR3 bases: TGTGCCAGTAGTATAACGGTACAGGGAAATACGCAGTATTTT. The genes are TRBV19 and TRBJ2-3; D may be TRBD1 (6 bases). Trimming shortened V by 2 bases and J by 7 bases, and 13 bases separated the two germline ends. This CDR3 is 14 amino acids long. Germline V gene sequence: CDR1 LNHDA, CDR2 SQIVND (reference sequence).

The rearrangement uses TRBV11-2 and TRBJ2-3; perhaps D is TRBD1 or TRBD2 (5 bases each). CDR1 and CDR2 from the germline V gene are SGHAT and FQNNGV. Trimming left V 0 bases short and J 2 bases short, with 9 bases between. The CDR3 covers 15 residues. The CDR3: CASSLDGAATDTQYF. The CDR3 DNA reads TGTGCCAGCAGCTTAGACGGGGCCGCCACAGATACGCAGTATTTT.

The genes are TRBV3-1 and TRBJ2-7; tentatively, D is TRBD1 or TRBD2 (5 bases each). V was cut by 2 bases and J by 5 bases, with 10 bases left in between. From germline, CDR1 is LGHDT and CDR2 YNNKEL (reference sequence). The CDR3 runs to 13 residues. The CDR3 sequence is CASSQMRGNEQYF. CDR3 nucleotide sequence: TGTGCCAGCAGCCAAATGAGGGGAAACGAGCAGTACTTC.

The V call is TRBV6-2 or TRBV6-3, the J call TRBJ2-7; D unresolved. The CDR3 loop spans 14 amino acids. Trimming pared 7 bases from V and 2 bases from J, leaving 15 bases between. The germline CDR1 and CDR2 sequences are MNHEY and SVGEGT. The CDR3 region is CASTLDPSAYEQYV. In DNA, the CDR3 is TGTGCCAGCACCCTGGACCCGAGCGCCTACGAGCAGTACGTC.

The chain is built from TRBV30 and TRBJ1-3; 8 bases are shared with TRBD1. Unmatched junction bases numbered 6, after V lost 1 base and J lost 4 bases. Germline lookup yields CDR1 GTSNPN and CDR2 SVGIG (reference sequence). This CDR3 region has 15 residues. The CDR3 reads CAWSADRGGGNTIYF. CDR3 in DNA: TGTGCCTGGAGTGCCGACAGGGGAGGAGGAAACACCATATATTTT.

The chain is built from TRBV20-1 and TRBJ1-1; D call uncertain. The V and J ends lost 2 bases and 3 bases respectively, with 13 bases between them. This CDR3 comprises 14 residues. Germline CDR1 reads DFQATT; CDR2 reads SNEGSKA (reference sequence). In nucleotides, the CDR3 is TGCAGTGCTAGAACCCGGGCGCCGGACACTGAAGCTTTCTTT. It codes for CSARTRAPDTEAFF.

The V gene is TRBV12-3 or TRBV12-4, the J gene TRBJ1-4; tentatively, D is TRBD1 (6 bases). Trimming removed 3 bases at V and 8 bases at J, with 13 bases between. The CDR3 runs 14 residues. CDR3 loop: CASSLGRGQEKLFF. The CDR3 DNA sequence: TGTGCCAGCAGTTTGGGCAGGGGCCAAGAAAAACTGTTTTTT.

The chain combines TRBV20-1 with TRBJ2-5; D might be TRBD2 (6 bases). Germline V gene lookup returns CDR1 DFQATT and CDR2 SNEGSKA (reference sequence). The CDR3 extends over 11 amino acids. V was pared by 7 bases and J by 5 bases, with 11 bases between. Here the CDR3 DNA reads TGCAGTGGGGCGGGAAGGGAGACCCAGTACTTC. Its translation is CSGAGRETQYF.

The chain couples TRBV7-2 to TRBJ1-6; 7 nucleotides align to TRBD1. In germline, CDR1 is SGHTA, CDR2 FQGNSA. V shed 4 bases and J 10 bases; nucleotides not matched to a gene: 4. This CDR3 is 13 amino acids long. The CDR3, as DNA: TGTGCCAGCAGCTCCAGGGGGTGGTCACCCCTCCACTTT. This gives the protein CASSSRGWSPLHF.

This rearrangement joins TRBV30 to TRBJ1-4; 7 nucleotides match TRBD1. CDR1 and CDR2 from the germline V gene are GTSNPN and SVGIG (reference sequence). CDR3 length equals 16 residues. Trimming at V came to 4 bases and at J to 3 bases, leaving 11 bases not matched to a gene. In nucleotides, the CDR3 is TGTGCCTGGACTCCCCAGGGGGGGTTAGCTAATGAAAAACTGTTTTTT. Translated: CAWTPQGGLANEKLFF. Combining the CDR3 with reference TRBV30 and TRBJ1-4 gives the whole variable domain SQTIHQWPATLVQPVGSPLSLECTVEGTSNPNLYWYRQAAGRGLQLLFYSVGIGQISSEVPQNLSASRPQDRQFILSSKKLLLSDSGFYLCAWTPQGGLANEKLFFGSGTQLSVL.

The J gene is TRBJ1-2, the V gene TRBV20-1; D uncertain. The CDR3 has 13 residues. Germline-derived CDR1 and CDR2 are DFQATT and SNEGSKA (reference sequence). V gave up 6 bases and J gave up 2 bases, with 13 bases separating them. The CDR3 region has the DNA TGCAGTGCCCACCCCCGAGGGAACTATGGCTACACCTTC. It specifies CSAHPRGNYGYTF.

This sequence joins TRBV20-1 and TRBJ2-5; either TRBD1 or TRBD2 may supply D (5 bases each). Trimming pared 6 bases from V and 7 bases from J, leaving 18 bases between. The germline V gene encodes CDR1 DFQATT and CDR2 SNEGSKA (reference sequence). This CDR3 is 13 amino acids long. The CDR3 loop reads CSALGSRAGTQYF. For the CDR3, the DNA is TGCAGTGCCCTAGGGAGCAGGGCCGGGACCCAGTACTTC.

The chain has TRBV29-1 and TRBJ2-3, with a possible D match to TRBD2 (6 bases). V was shortened by 4 bases and J by 1 base, with 12 bases between the two germline ends. Per germline, CDR1 SQVTM and CDR2 ANQGSEA. The CDR3 length is 14 residues. The CDR3 spells CSVATRRGTDTQYF. CDR3 coding DNA: TGCAGCGTTGCTACGAGGAGGGGCACAGATACGCAGTATTTT.

The V and J genes are TRBV9 and TRBJ1-4; D is unresolved. There are 15 residues in the CDR3. Germline-derived CDR1 and CDR2 are SGDLS and YYNGEE. V was clipped by 3 bases and J by 5 bases, with 14 bases between them. The CDR3 region has the DNA TGTGCCAGCAGCGGCGGAATGAGTAGGAATGAAAAACTGTTTTTT. It codes for CASSGGMSRNEKLFF. Combining the CDR3 with reference TRBV9 and TRBJ1-4 gives the whole variable domain DSGVTQTPKHLITATGQRVTLRCSPRSGDLSVYWYQQSLDQGLQFLIQYYNGEERAKGNILERFSAQQFPDLHSELNLSSLELGDSALYFCASSGGMSRNEKLFFGSGTQLSVL.

J is TRBJ2-1 and V is TRBV28; D is unresolved. Looked up from germline, CDR1 is MDHEN and CDR2 is SYDVKM. Trimming shortened V by 1 base and J by 3 bases, and 10 bases separated the two germline ends. The CDR3 runs 15 residues. The CDR3 sequence is CASSLSWTNYNEQFF. The CDR3 DNA sequence: TGTGCCAGCAGTTTATCCTGGACGAACTACAATGAGCAGTTCTTC.

This clonotype has only a few counts. The V call is TRBV12-3 or TRBV12-4, the J call TRBJ2-7; D is ambiguous. The CDR3 spans 13 residues. V lost 1 base, J lost 1 base, and 5 bases lay in between. CDR3 sequence (DNA): TGTGCCAGCAGTTTAGGTCCGTCCTACGAGCAGTACGTC. Residues: CASSLGPSYEQYV.

The genes are TRBV5-1 and TRBJ2-7, with D tentatively TRBD1 or TRBD2 (5 bases each). The germline gives CDR1 SGHRS, CDR2 YFSETQ. V was trimmed by 0 bases and J by 3 bases, leaving 10 bases between them. There are 14 residues in the CDR3. The DNA of the CDR3 is TGCGCCAGCAGCTTGGCCCTGGGGGTCTACGAGCAGTACTTC. This gives the protein CASSLALGVYEQYF.